This TCR beta chain was obtained from a study of low-dose radiotherapy and immunotherapy resistance in tumors. Turning to the study itself: Oral aspirin 300 mg was taken by patients daily for four cycles from cycle 1 day 1.

This clonotype came up many times. Trimming took off 5 bases at V and 5 bases at J, with 13 bases between the two ends. The CDR3 is 13 residues long. Germline V gene data show CDR1 as SQVTM and CDR2 as ANQGSEA. Regarding time point: before trial treatment. Tumors of eligible patients were advanced, solid and lacking tumor-infiltrating lymphocytes. Primers targeting TRAV and TRBV primed first-strand cDNA, covering alpha and beta chains. An approximately 19-cycle PCR with a constant-region primer and V-primer adapter amplified TCRs. MiXCR, run by TCRdb on the reads, gives a single entry per CDR3 protein. The data contain more than 85,000 distinct CDR3 sequences, under 9.5% of them singletons.

This chain links TRBV29-1 with TRBJ2-1; no definite D call. The sequences come from PBMCs, collected before treatment. The origin of this receptor is a male donor with prostate cancer. The CDR3 is CSVLENPNNEQFF. CDR3 DNA: TGCAGCGTTCTGGAGAACCCCAACAATGAGCAGTTCTTC.